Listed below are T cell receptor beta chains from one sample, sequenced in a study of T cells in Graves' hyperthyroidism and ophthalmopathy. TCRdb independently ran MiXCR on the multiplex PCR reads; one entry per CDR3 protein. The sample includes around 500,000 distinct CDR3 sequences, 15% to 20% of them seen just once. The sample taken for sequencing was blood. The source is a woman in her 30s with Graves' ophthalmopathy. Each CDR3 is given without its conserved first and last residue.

ASSATNRLAGGLGNEQF	TRBV11-3	TRBJ2-1
ATSDWEGGREVQY	TRBV24-1	TRBJ2-5
ASSLLVSSNQPQH	TRBV7-8	TRBJ1-5
ASSRLAADTQY	TRBV6-2/TRBV6-3	TRBJ2-3
ASSPWTGGVSDTQY	TRBV28	TRBJ2-3
ASSPRGTGENIQY	TRBV18	TRBJ2-4
ASSALGAGVFYEQY	TRBV13	TRBJ2-7
ARALVQETQY	TRBV27	TRBJ2-5
ASNRAGTGANEQF	TRBV3-1	TRBJ2-1
AISGTETNEKLF	TRBV10-3	TRBJ1-4
ASTQFAGDGYEQF	TRBV6-2/TRBV6-3	TRBJ2-1
AGSFIGYT	TRBV7-2	TRBJ1-2
ASSQELSAPYEQY	TRBV4-3	TRBJ2-7
ASSLGRVNTDTRY	TRBV7-2	TRBJ2-3
ASSPGTGYGYT	TRBV28	TRBJ1-2
SARMVTDTQY	TRBV20-1	TRBJ2-3
ASRPPGLAGRGTDTQY	TRBV28	TRBJ2-3
ASSSGGGGAYEQY	TRBV6-1	TRBJ2-7
ASSLVGGASETQY	TRBV11-2	TRBJ2-5
ASTGLTGEAF	TRBV7-9	TRBJ1-1
AISSLAGVGNEQF	TRBV10-3	TRBJ2-1
ASSEWRGENYEQY	TRBV2	TRBJ2-7
ASSLPDRVSYEQY	TRBV5-1	TRBJ2-7
ASSEGQGVSYNEQF	TRBV5-1	TRBJ2-1
SVEDDQGADNEQF	TRBV29-1	TRBJ2-1
ALKDSGYGYT	TRBV30	TRBJ1-2
ASSSRTAQETQY	TRBV13	TRBJ2-5
ASSQDWFGGGDPQPQH	TRBV4-3	TRBJ1-5
ASSFSRTSGSSGELF	TRBV3-1	TRBJ2-2
ATSRESGTKSPLH	TRBV15	TRBJ1-6
ASSPSGSFADTQY	TRBV6-4	TRBJ2-3
SARDIRELETQY	TRBV20-1	TRBJ2-5
ASSYNQDRGPDTQY	TRBV6-2/TRBV6-3	TRBJ2-3
SASFRGTGANVLT	TRBV20-1	TRBJ2-6
ATSRGRSGAYGNQPQH	TRBV15	TRBJ1-5
AWSVTGRANEQF	TRBV30	TRBJ2-1
ASSSGGPASEKLF	TRBV28	TRBJ1-4
ASSLYVTSNQPQH	TRBV4-1	TRBJ1-5
ASSAGSNNEQF	TRBV6-2/TRBV6-3	TRBJ2-1
ASSDGAEIGNEQF	TRBV6-4	TRBJ2-1
ASSQGLVLAGPGRQF	TRBV3-1	TRBJ2-1
ATSDFTSGSTDTQY	TRBV24-1	TRBJ2-3
ASSRHSRGRWEKLF	TRBV3-1	TRBJ1-4
ASSEWAYNQPQH	TRBV6-1	TRBJ1-5
SATTSGRAGEQF	TRBV20-1	TRBJ2-1
ASSLRGSGVRYPYGYT	TRBV28	TRBJ1-2
ASSLGRNRALEQY	TRBV2	TRBJ2-7
ASSSPSGSHTDTQY	TRBV7-8	TRBJ2-3
ASSSLSTEAF	TRBV28	TRBJ1-1
ASSLLRTGTANEQY	TRBV11-2	TRBJ2-7
ASSSDRLRSETQY	TRBV7-2	TRBJ2-5
ASSPNSGEQY	TRBV12-3/TRBV12-4	TRBJ2-7
ASSPSVPANGSPLH	TRBV7-8	TRBJ1-6
ASSQDWAASAYNEQF	TRBV4-3	TRBJ2-1
AIRPGDTLAYEQY	TRBV10-3	TRBJ2-7
ASSLPGQHNSPLH	TRBV5-6	TRBJ1-6
ASSVILGNEQF	TRBV9	TRBJ2-1
ASSLVLNTGELF	TRBV5-1	TRBJ2-2
ASSSPVTSGPYEQY	TRBV7-2	TRBJ2-7
ASSQRGETDTQY	TRBV4-3	TRBJ2-3